The clone carrying this T cell receptor beta chain has a count of ten or more. Its antigen is unidentified. The V gene's germline CDR1 is MDHEN and CDR2 SYDVKM. The CDR3 has 14 amino acids. Trimming took off 5 bases at V and 7 bases at J, with 15 bases between the two ends. This record comes from a study of neurological immune-mediated disorders. The cDNA came from 5'RACE, which used 10-nucleotide random UMIs. From the 5' RACE reads, TCRdb called clonotypes with MiXCR, one entry per CDR3 protein. This sample has tens of thousands of distinct CDR3 sequences, with roughly 10% found just once. Study-wide results and caveats: The greatest degree of TCR clonal expansion was observed in HTLV-1-associated myelopathy, with the lowest in multiple sclerosis, below that of healthy controls. None of the CDR3 amino acid sequences of expanded clones recurred across subjects, suggesting private repertoires in all groups.

The study used blood bank volunteers in Maryland, USA, as healthy controls. The chain links TRBV28 to TRBJ1-5; possibly TRBD1 for D (5 bases). Sequencing was performed on PBMCs. The TCR sequence derives from a man in his fifties or sixties in good health. The CDR3 sequence: CASSDGTSGQPQHF. The CDR3 DNA sequence: TGTGCCAGCAGTGACGGGACCAGTGGGCAGCCCCAGCATTTT. The variable domain in full, with the rest retrieved from reference TRBV28 and TRBJ1-5, is DVKVTQSSRYLVKRTGEKVFLECVQDMDHENMFWYRQDPGLGLRLIYFSYDVKMKEKGDIPEGYSVSREKKERFSLILESASTNQTSMYLCASSDGTSGQPQHFGDGTRLSIL.